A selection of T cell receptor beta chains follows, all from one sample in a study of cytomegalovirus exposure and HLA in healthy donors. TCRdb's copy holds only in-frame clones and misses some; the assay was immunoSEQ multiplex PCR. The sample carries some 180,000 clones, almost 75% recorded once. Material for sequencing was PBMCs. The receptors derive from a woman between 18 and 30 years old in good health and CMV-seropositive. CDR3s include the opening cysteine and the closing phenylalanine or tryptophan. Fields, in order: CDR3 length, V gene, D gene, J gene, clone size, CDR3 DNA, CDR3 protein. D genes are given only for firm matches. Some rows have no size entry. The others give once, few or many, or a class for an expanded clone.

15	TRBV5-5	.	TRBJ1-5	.	TGTGCCAGCAGCTTGGGGGCCAAGGGCAATCAGCCCCAGCATTTT	CASSLGAKGNQPQHF
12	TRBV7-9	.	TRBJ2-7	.	TGTTCCAGCAGCTTACAGGCTTACGAGCAGTACTTC	CSSSLQAYEQYF
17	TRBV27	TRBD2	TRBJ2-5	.	TGTGCCAGCGGCCGACTAGCGGGGGGGCCTCGGCTTGAGACCCAGTACTTC	CASGRLAGGPRLETQYF
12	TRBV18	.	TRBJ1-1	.	TGTGCCAGCTCACCAGGCTACACTGAAGCTTTCTTT	CASSPGYTEAFF
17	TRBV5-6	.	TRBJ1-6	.	TGTGCCAGCAGCTCGGCCGGGTCGAGAGCGTTCAATTCACCCCTCCACTTT	CASSSAGSRAFNSPLHF
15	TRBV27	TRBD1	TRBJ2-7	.	TGTGCCAGCAGTCAAAAAACAGGGGTCGGAGAGGAGCAGTACTTC	CASSQKTGVGEEQYF
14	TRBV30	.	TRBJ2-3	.	TGTGCCTGGAGTGTCTTTAAGGGGACAGATACGCAGTATTTT	CAWSVFKGTDTQYF
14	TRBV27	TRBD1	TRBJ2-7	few	TGTGCCAGCAGGTCGGACAGGGCTTCCTACGAGCAGTACTTC	CASRSDRASYEQYF
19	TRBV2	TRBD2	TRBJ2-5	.	TGTGCCAGCAGTGAAGATTTGGAGACTAGCGGGGTCCGGGCAGAGACCCAGTACTTC	CASSEDLETSGVRAETQYF
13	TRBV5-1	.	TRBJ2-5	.	TGCGCCAGCAGGGGACTTAACCAAGAGACCCAGTACTTC	CASRGLNQETQYF
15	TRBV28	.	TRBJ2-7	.	TGTTCCAGTATCGGGACGGCAGGGGATAGGTACGAGCAGTACTTC	CSSIGTAGDRYEQYF
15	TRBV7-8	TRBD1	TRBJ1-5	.	TGTGCCAGCGGACAACAGGGGGCTAGCAATCAGCCCCAGCATTTT	CASGQQGASNQPQHF
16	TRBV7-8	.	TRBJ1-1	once	TGTGCCAGCAGCTTAGTGGGGGGAATGAGTTATGGTGAAGCTTTCTTT	CASSLVGGMSYGEAFF
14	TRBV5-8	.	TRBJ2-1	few	TGTGCCAGCAGCTTGCATCTAGCGAAGGGTGAGCAGTTCTTC	CASSLHLAKGEQFF
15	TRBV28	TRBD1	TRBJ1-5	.	TGTGCCAGCAGTGCTGACCAGGGGGTAAGGCAGCCCCAGCATTTT	CASSADQGVRQPQHF
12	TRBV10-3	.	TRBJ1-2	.	TGTGCCATCCAATCGGAGACTTGGGGCTACACCTTC	CAIQSETWGYTF
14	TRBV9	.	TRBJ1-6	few	TGTGCCAGCAGCGATCAGGGGATAGGCTCACCCCTCCACTTT	CASSDQGIGSPLHF
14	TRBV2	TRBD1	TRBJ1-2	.	TGTGCCAGCAGTGAAAGCCAGGGGGCGGGTGGCTACACCTTC	CASSESQGAGGYTF
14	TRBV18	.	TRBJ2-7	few	TGTGCCAGCTCACCACCGGACAGATCCTACGAGCAGTACTTC	CASSPPDRSYEQYF
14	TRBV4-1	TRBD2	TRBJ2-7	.	TGCGCCAGCAGCGCCCAGCGGGGGGGCTACGAGCAGTACTTC	CASSAQRGGYEQYF
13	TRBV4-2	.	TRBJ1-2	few	TGTGCCAGCAGCCAAGATTCGCAGGGTGGCTACACCTTC	CASSQDSQGGYTF
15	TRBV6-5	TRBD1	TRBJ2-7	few	TGTGCCAGCAGTTACCAACCGGGACAGGGCGACGAGCAGTACTTC	CASSYQPGQGDEQYF
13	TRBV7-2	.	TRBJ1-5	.	TGTGCCAGCACCCTAGACAGATTGCAGCCCCAGCATTTT	CASTLDRLQPQHF
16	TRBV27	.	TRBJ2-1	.	TGTGCCAGCAGTGTAACCCGGGACAAGGATGAGGGGGAGCAGTTCTTC	CASSVTRDKDEGEQFF
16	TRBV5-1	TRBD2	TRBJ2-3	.	TGCGCCAGCAGCCGCAGACTAGCGGGGGGCACAGATACGCAGTATTTT	CASSRRLAGGTDTQYF
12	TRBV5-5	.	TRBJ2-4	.	TGTGCCAGCAGCAACAGGGTGAACATTCAGTACTTC	CASSNRVNIQYF
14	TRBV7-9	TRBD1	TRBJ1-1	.	TGTGCCAGCAGCTTAGAGGGGGCGGTGCCGATGGTTTTCTTT	CASSLEGAVPMVFF
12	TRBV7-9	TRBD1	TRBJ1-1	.	TGTGCCAGCAGCTTAGACAGGGGGGAAGCTTTCTTT	CASSLDRGEAFF
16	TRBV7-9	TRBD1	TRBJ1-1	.	TGTGCCAGCAGCGCCATTTCCGGGACAGGAAGCACTGAAGCTTTCTTT	CASSAISGTGSTEAFF
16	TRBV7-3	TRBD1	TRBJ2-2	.	TGTGCCAGCAGCTGGGCCGGGACAGCAAACACCGGGGAGCTGTTTTTT	CASSWAGTANTGELFF